The 13 T cell receptor beta chains presented below share a single source sample, sequenced in a study of cytomegalovirus exposure and HLA in healthy donors. In the PCR, 60 Vbeta and 13 Jbeta primers were used. Sequenced by immunoSEQ multiplex PCR; TCRdb stores in-frame clones only, minus some. The profile shows around 120,000 clones, over 75% of them singletons. Material: PBMCs. Receptor source: a boy aged 5-17 years in good health and CMV-seronegative.

The rearrangement joins TRBV27 to TRBJ2-2; D remains ambiguous. Germline assignment: CDR1 MNHEY and CDR2 SMNVEV (reference sequence). Deletions cut 6 bases from V and 1 base from J, with 6 bases between. CDR3 length: 13 residues. The CDR3 protein is CASRRVNTGELFF. The DNA for the CDR3 is TGTGCCAGCAGGAGAGTGAACACCGGGGAGCTGTTTTTT.

This clone appeared a few times. The chain joins TRBV5-5 to TRBJ1-4, with D tentatively TRBD1 (6 bases). This CDR3 contains 16 residues. The germline V gene has CDR1 SGHKS and CDR2 YYEKEE (reference sequence). The V and J ends lost 2 bases and 0 bases respectively, with 11 bases between them. The CDR3 is CASSFRAGATNEKLFF. The CDR3 coding sequence is TGTGCCAGCAGCTTTAGGGCAGGGGCAACTAATGAAAAACTGTTTTTT.

The chain carries TRBV7-9 and TRBJ2-7; 7 nucleotides agree with TRBD1. V trimming: 1 base; J trimming: 6 bases; junction bases outside the gene matches: 3. The germline gives CDR1 SEHNR, CDR2 FQNEAQ (reference sequence). The CDR3 extends over 13 amino acids. CDR3 protein: CASSLGQGGEQYF. For the CDR3, the DNA is TGTGCCAGCAGCTTAGGACAGGGTGGCGAGCAGTACTTC.

The chain uses TRBV7-9 and TRBJ1-2; 8 bases line up with TRBD1. V was pared by 1 base and J by 8 bases, with 6 bases of the junction left unmatched. Germline assignment: CDR1 SEHNR and CDR2 FQNEAQ (reference sequence). This CDR3 spans 14 amino acids. The CDR3, as DNA: TGTGCCAGCAGCTTAGGGACAGGGACGAAAGGCTACACCTTC. Protein sequence: CASSLGTGTKGYTF.

This clone was picked up a small number of times. The CDR3 nucleotides are TGCGCCAGCAGCTTGGATCGCCAGGGGGCAGGTCACGGCTACACCTTC. It is translated as CASSLDRQGAGHGYTF. This sequence joins TRBV5-1 and TRBJ1-2; 8 nucleotides line up with TRBD1. V was pared by 0 bases and J by 8 bases, with 12 bases of the junction left unmatched. This CDR3 is 16 amino acids long. Germline V gene sequence: CDR1 SGHRS, CDR2 YFSETQ.

The J gene is TRBJ1-1, the V gene TRBV7-6; TRBD1 is a possible D gene (6 bases). The CDR3 contains 15 residues. The germline V gene has CDR1 SGHVS and CDR2 FNYEAQ. V was pared by 4 bases and J by 4 bases, with 16 bases between. CDR3 residues: CASSSRPTQGTEAFF. The CDR3 bases are TGTGCCAGCAGCTCTAGGCCCACACAGGGCACTGAAGCTTTCTTT.

V usage is TRBV7-9 and J usage is TRBJ2-5, with D possibly TRBD2 on 6 matching bases. The ends were cut back, 1 base at V and 2 bases at J, with 17 bases in the middle. This CDR3 comprises 17 residues. The V gene's germline CDR1 is SEHNR and CDR2 FQNEAQ (reference sequence). The CDR3 nucleotides read TGTGCCAGCAGCTTAGTTCTAGATGGGACTGGACAAGAGACCCAGTACTTC. This codes for CASSLVLDGTGQETQYF.

The rearrangement joins TRBV7-3 to TRBJ2-6; 7 nucleotides align to TRBD1. CDR3 length: 15 residues. Trimming at V came to 3 bases and at J to 2 bases, leaving 1 base not matched to a gene. Germline CDR1 reads SGHTA; CDR2 reads FQGTGA. CDR3 sequence (DNA): TGTGCCAGCAGCTTCGACAGGGCTGGGGCCAACGTCCTGACTTTC. This codes for CASSFDRAGANVLTF.

This clone was seen a single time. The chain is built from TRBV4-2 and TRBJ2-2; possible D gene TRBD2, 6 bases. This CDR3 region has 16 residues. Trimming removed 2 bases at V and 5 bases at J, with 15 bases between. Looked up from germline, CDR1 is LGHNA and CDR2 is YNFKEQ. CDR3 bases: TGTGCCAGCAGCCAATTTAAGCGGGCCGATACCGGGGAGCTGTTTTTT. Protein: CASSQFKRADTGELFF.

This clone showed up just once. The chain carries TRBV6-1 and TRBJ2-3; 8 nucleotides agree with TRBD2. After removal of 8 bases from V and 8 bases from J, the junction contained 12 bases not matched to a gene. This CDR3 has 14 residues. CDR1 and CDR2 from the germline V gene are MNHNS and SASEGT. CDR3 amino acids: CASSRIPRGGTQYF. In nucleotides, the CDR3 is TGTGCCAGCTCCCGGATACCTCGGGGGGGTACGCAGTATTTT.

The chain has TRBV5-1 and TRBJ2-7; D not resolved. The germline V gene has CDR1 SGHRS and CDR2 YFSETQ. V was shortened by 4 bases and J by 3 bases, with 23 bases between the two germline ends. The CDR3 has 17 amino acids. CDR3 bases: TGCGCCAGCAGCCTATCCTCTTCGGTCACCAGACTCTACGAGCAGTACTTC. It codes for CASSLSSSVTRLYEQYF.

V is TRBV30 and J is TRBJ2-5, with 10 bases identical to TRBD2. The ends lost 3 bases at V and 11 bases at J; junction bases unmatched: 9. The CDR3 is made up of 13 amino acids. Germline V gene sequence: CDR1 GTSNPN, CDR2 SVGIG (reference sequence). CDR3 coding DNA: TGTGCCTGGAGGACTAGCGGGTCGCGGGAGCAGTACTTC. It yields the protein CAWRTSGSREQYF.

The rearrangement joins TRBV2 to TRBJ1-6; D possibly corresponds to TRBD1 (6 bases). Germline-derived CDR1 and CDR2 are SNHLY and FYNNEI. V was trimmed by 2 bases and J by 5 bases, leaving 13 bases between them. The CDR3 loop spans 16 amino acids. The CDR3 is CASSERSGANNSPLHF. The CDR3 nucleotides read TGTGCCAGCAGTGAACGGTCAGGGGCTAATAATTCACCCCTCCACTTT.